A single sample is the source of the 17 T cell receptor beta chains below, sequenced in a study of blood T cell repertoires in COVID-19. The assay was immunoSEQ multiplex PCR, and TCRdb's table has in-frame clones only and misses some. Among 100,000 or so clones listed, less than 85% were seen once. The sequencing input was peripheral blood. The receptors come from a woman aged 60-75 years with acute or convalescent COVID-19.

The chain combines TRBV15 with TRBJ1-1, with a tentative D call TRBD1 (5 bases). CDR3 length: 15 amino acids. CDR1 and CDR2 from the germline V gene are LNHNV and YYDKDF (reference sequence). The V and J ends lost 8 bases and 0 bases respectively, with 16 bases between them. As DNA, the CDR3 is TGTGCCACCTCGGGGGACTTCGGAATGAACACTGAAGCTTTCTTT. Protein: CATSGDFGMNTEAFF.

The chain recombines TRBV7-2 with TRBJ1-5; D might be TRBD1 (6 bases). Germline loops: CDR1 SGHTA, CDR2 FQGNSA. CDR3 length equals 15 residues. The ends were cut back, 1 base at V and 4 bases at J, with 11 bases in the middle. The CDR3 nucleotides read TGTGCCAGCAGCTTAGTAGGGGGGGGAAATCAGCCCCAGCATTTT. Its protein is CASSLVGGGNQPQHF.

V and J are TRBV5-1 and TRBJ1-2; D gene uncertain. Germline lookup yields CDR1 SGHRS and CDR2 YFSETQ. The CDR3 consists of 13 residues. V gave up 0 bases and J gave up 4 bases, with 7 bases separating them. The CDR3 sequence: CASSLGQTYGYTF. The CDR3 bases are TGCGCCAGCAGCTTGGGACAAACCTATGGCTACACCTTC.

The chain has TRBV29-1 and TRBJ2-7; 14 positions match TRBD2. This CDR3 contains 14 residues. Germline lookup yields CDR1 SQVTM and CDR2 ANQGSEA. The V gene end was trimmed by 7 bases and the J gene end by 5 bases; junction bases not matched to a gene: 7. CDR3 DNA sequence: TGCAGCGCCCGGACTAGCGGGGGGCACGACGAGCAGTACTTC. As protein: CSARTSGGHDEQYF.

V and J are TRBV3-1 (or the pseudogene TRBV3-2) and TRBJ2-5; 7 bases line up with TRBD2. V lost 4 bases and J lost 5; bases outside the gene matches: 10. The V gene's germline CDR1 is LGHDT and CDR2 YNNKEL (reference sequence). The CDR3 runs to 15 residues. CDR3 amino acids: CASSPRGGGWETQYF. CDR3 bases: TGTGCCAGCAGCCCCCGCGGGGGAGGATGGGAGACCCAGTACTTC.

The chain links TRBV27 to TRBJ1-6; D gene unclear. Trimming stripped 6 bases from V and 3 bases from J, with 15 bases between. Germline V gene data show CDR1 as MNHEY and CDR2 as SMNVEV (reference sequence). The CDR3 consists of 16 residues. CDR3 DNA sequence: TGTGCCAGCAGCGCGTCCGGGGTTGGCTATAATTCACCCCTCCACTTT. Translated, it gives CASSASGVGYNSPLHF.

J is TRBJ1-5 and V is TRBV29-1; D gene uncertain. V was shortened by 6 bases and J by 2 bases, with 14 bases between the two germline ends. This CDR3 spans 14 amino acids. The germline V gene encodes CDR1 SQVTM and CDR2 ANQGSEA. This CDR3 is CSVLGGSGNQPQHF. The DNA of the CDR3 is TGCAGCGTCCTAGGAGGGTCTGGCAATCAGCCCCAGCATTTT.

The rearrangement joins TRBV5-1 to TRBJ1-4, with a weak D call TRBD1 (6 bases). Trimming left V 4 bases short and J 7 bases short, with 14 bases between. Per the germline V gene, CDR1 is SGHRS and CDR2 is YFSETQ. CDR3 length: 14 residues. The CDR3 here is CASSLDRSSEKLFF. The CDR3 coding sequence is TGCGCCAGCAGCCTAGACAGGTCCAGTGAAAAACTGTTTTTT.

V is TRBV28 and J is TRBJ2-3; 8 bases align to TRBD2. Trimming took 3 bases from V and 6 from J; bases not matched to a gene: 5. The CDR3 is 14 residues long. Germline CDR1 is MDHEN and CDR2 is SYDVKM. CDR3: CASSLAGGVDTQYF. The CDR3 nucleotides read TGTGCCAGCAGTTTGGCGGGGGGCGTGGATACGCAGTATTTT.

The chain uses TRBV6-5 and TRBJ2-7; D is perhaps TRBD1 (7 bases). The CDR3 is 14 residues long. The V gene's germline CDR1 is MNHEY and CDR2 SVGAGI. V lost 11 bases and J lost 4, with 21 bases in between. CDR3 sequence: CAVQGRTVRYEQYF. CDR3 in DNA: TGTGCCGTACAGGGGAGGACGGTCCGATACGAGCAGTACTTC.

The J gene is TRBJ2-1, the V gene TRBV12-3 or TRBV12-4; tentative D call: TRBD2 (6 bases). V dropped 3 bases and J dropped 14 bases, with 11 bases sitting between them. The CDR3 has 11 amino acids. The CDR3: CASSLGLPEFF. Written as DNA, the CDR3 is TGTGCCAGCAGTTTGGGACTCCCGGAGTTCTTC.

The CDR3 DNA reads TGTGCCAGTACCACCGGACCTCTGCGGAGGAGCTCCTATAATTCACCCCTCCACTTT. The encoded protein is CASTTGPLRRSSYNSPLHF. This sequence joins TRBV19 and TRBJ1-6; D unclear. Trimming pared 7 bases from V and 0 bases from J, leaving 22 bases between. The CDR3 sequence is 19 residues long. Germline V CDR1 and CDR2: LNHDA, SQIVND (reference sequence).

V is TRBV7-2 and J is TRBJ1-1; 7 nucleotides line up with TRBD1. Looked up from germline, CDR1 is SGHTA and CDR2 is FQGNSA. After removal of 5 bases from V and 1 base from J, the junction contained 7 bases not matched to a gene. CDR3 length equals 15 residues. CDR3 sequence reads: CASSPRQGSNTEAFF. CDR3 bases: TGTGCCAGCAGCCCTCGACAGGGTTCGAACACTGAAGCTTTCTTT.

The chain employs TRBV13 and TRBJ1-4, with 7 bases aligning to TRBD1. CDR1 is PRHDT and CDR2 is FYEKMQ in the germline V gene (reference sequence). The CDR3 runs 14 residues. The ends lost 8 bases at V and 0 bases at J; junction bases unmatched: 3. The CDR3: CASSRGATNEKLFF. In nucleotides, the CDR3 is TGTGCCAGCTCCAGGGGGGCAACTAATGAAAAACTGTTTTTT.

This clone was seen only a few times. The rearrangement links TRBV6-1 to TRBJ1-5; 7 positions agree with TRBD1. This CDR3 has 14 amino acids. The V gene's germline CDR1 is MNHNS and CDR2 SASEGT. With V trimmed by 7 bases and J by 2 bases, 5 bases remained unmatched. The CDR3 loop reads CASKQGMGNQPQHF. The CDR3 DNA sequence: TGTGCCAGCAAACAGGGGATGGGCAATCAGCCCCAGCATTTT.

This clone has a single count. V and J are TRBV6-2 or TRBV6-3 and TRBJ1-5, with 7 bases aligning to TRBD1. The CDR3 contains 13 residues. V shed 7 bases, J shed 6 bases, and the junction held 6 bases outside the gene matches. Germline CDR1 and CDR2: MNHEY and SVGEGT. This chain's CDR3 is CASTPNRGQPQHF. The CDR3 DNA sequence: TGTGCCAGCACCCCGAACAGGGGTCAGCCCCAGCATTTT.

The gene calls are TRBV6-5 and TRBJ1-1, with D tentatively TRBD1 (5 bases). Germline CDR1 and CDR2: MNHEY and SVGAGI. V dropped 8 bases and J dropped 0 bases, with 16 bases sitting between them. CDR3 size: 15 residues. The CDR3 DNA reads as TGTGCCAGCTGCTACTCGGGGGGGATGAACACTGAAGCTTTCTTT. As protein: CASCYSGGMNTEAFF.